The 15 T cell receptor beta chains reported below all come from one sample, sequenced in a study of CD8 T cells in ankylosing spondylitis. These TCRs are of unknown antigen specificity. Notes on the study in general: Made up of under 10 highly homologous variants, a TCR beta motif appeared characteristic of ankylosing spondylitis blood.

TCRdb re-called the 5' RACE reads with MiXCR, one entry per CDR3 protein. The sample carries fewer than 550,000 distinct CDR3 sequences, approximately 5% recorded once. The source material was blood, either unsorted or a sorted T cell fraction (not recorded which). The receptors here all came from a male donor with ankylosing spondylitis.

This clonotype came up many times. V usage is TRBV5-8 and J usage is TRBJ2-5; either TRBD1 or TRBD2 may supply D (6 bases each). The CDR3 contains 15 residues. Trimming removed 3 bases from V and 4 bases from J, with 16 bases in between. CDR1 is SGHTS, CDR2 YDEGEE, per germline. The CDR3 region is CASSSGGHSSETQYF. The CDR3 DNA sequence: TGTGCCAGCAGCTCCGGGGGCCACTCATCAGAGACCCAGTACTTC.

This clonotype came up many times. The rearrangement joins TRBV27 to TRBJ1-5; tentatively, D is TRBD1 (6 bases). CDR1 and CDR2 from the germline V gene are MNHEY and SMNVEV (reference sequence). V was shortened by 3 bases and J by 2 bases, with 14 bases between the two germline ends. The CDR3 extends over 16 amino acids. The DNA for the CDR3 is TGTGCCAGCAGTTTCACGGGGGCTTACGGCAATCAGCCCCAGCATTTT. Protein product: CASSFTGAYGNQPQHF.

This clonotype showed up many times. The chain employs TRBV4-2 and TRBJ2-2, with D hard to call. Trimming pared 1 base from V and 8 bases from J, leaving 8 bases between. The CDR3 contains 13 residues. Germline V CDR1 and CDR2: LGHNA, YNFKEQ. The CDR3 here is CASSQGWAGELFF. The DNA of the CDR3 is TGTGCCAGCAGCCAAGGTTGGGCTGGGGAGCTGTTTTTT.

This clonotype has ten or more counts. The rearrangement joins TRBV20-1 to TRBJ1-2; the D is unclear. From germline, CDR1 is DFQATT and CDR2 SNEGSKA (reference sequence). The V end was cut by 0 bases, the J end by 2 bases, with 13 bases between. The CDR3 extends over 15 amino acids. The DNA of the CDR3 is TGCAGTGCTAGAGATTCTCACCGGCCGAACTATGGCTACACCTTC. It translates to CSARDSHRPNYGYTF.

This clonotype was counted many times. V is TRBV15 and J is TRBJ2-2, with D hard to call. V dropped 3 bases and J dropped 3 bases, with 5 bases sitting between them. Per germline, CDR1 LNHNV and CDR2 YYDKDF (reference sequence). This CDR3 has 13 amino acids. In DNA form, the CDR3 reads TGTGCCACCAGCAGGCTACACACCGGGGAGCTGTTTTTT. This gives the protein CATSRLHTGELFF.

At least ten counts were recorded for this clonotype. This sequence joins TRBV12-3 or TRBV12-4 and TRBJ1-2; 7 bases match TRBD1. The CDR3 has 15 residues. V lost 0 bases and J lost 6; bases outside the gene matches: 7. The CDR3 sequence: CASSLALQGKDGYTF. The CDR3 DNA is TGTGCCAGCAGTTTAGCGCTACAGGGGAAGGATGGCTACACCTTC.

This clonotype was counted at least ten times. Relative to the germline gene, one junction end is altered; a read error may explain this. The chain links TRBV10-3 to TRBJ1-4, with TRBD1 matching 7 bases. The germline CDR1 and CDR2 sequences are ENHRY and SYGVKD. The CDR3 extends over 15 amino acids. The DNA of the CDR3 is TGTGCCGTATCCCCCTTCCTGGACAGGAATGACAAACTGTTTTTT. Translation: CAVSPFLDRNDKLFF.

This clonotype turned up a few times. The rearrangement joins TRBV7-8 to TRBJ1-1, with D unclear. Germline V gene data show CDR1 as SGHVS and CDR2 as FQNEAQ. The V gene lost 4 bases and the J gene lost 3 bases, with 15 bases spanning the gap. This CDR3 has 15 amino acids. The CDR3 region has the DNA TGTGCCAGCAGCTCCCAGTCACGTTGGGACACTGAAGCTTTCTTT. Protein product: CASSSQSRWDTEAFF.

This clonotype was counted at least ten times. The chain couples TRBV2 to TRBJ2-7, with D possibly TRBD1 on 5 matching bases. The V end lost 8 bases, the J end lost 6 bases, and 20 bases lay between the germline ends. The CDR3 loop spans 14 amino acids. Per germline, CDR1 SNHLY and CDR2 FYNNEI. In nucleotides, the CDR3 is TGTGCCAGCGTGGCACGACAAGCAACAGGCGAGCAGTACTTC. As protein: CASVARQATGEQYF.

This clonotype has more than one count but fewer than ten. The rearrangement joins TRBV5-1 to TRBJ2-1; TRBD2 matches at 7 bases. CDR3 length equals 14 residues. CDR1 SGHRS and CDR2 YFSETQ come from the germline V gene. Trimming took 7 bases from V and 10 from J; bases not matched to a gene: 14. DNA of the CDR3: TGCGCCAGCCACTGGGGCTGGGGGGGTCGGGAGCAGTTCTTC. It yields the protein CASHWGWGGREQFF.

This clonotype was observed many times. The chain recombines TRBV5-1 with TRBJ2-1; 7 bases match TRBD2. Trimming cost V 6 bases and J 15 bases; bases outside gene matches: 21. CDR1 and CDR2 from the germline V gene are SGHRS and YFSETQ. The CDR3 consists of 15 residues. The CDR3 loop reads CASNVGQASGLTWFF. CDR3 DNA sequence: TGCGCCAGCAACGTCGGGCAGGCTAGCGGCCTCACCTGGTTCTTC.

This clonotype was seen at least ten times. V usage is TRBV20-1 and J usage is TRBJ2-5; 8 nucleotides agree with TRBD1. The V and J ends lost 7 bases and 6 bases, in that order; junction bases with no gene match: 7. The CDR3 length is 12 residues. From germline, CDR1 is DFQATT and CDR2 SNEGSKA (reference sequence). This chain's CDR3 is CSGEGQVQTQYF. In DNA, the CDR3 is TGCAGTGGTGAGGGACAGGTCCAGACCCAGTACTTC.

A few counts support this clonotype. This rearrangement joins TRBV6-1 to TRBJ2-7; D not resolved. The CDR3 consists of 13 residues. Between the trimmed V and J ends, which lost 6 bases and 0 bases, there was a span of 9 bases. CDR1 is MNHNS, CDR2 SASEGT, per germline. DNA for the CDR3: TGTGCCAGCAGAAAGCCCAGCTCCTACGAGCAGTACTTC. Its protein product is CASRKPSSYEQYF.

This clonotype showed up many times. The genes are TRBV20-1 and TRBJ2-3; D unclear. CDR3 length: 10 residues. Germline loops: CDR1 DFQATT, CDR2 SNEGSKA (reference sequence). The V end was cut by 3 bases, the J end by 6 bases, with 4 bases between. The CDR3 sequence is CSASEDTQYF. In nucleotides, the CDR3 is TGCAGTGCTAGTGAGGATACGCAGTATTTT.

This clonotype has a count of ten or more. This chain links TRBV12-3 or TRBV12-4 with TRBJ1-1; D unclear. CDR3 length: 18 residues. V was shortened by 1 base and J by 1 base, with 19 bases between the two germline ends. The DNA for the CDR3 is TGTGCCAGCAGTTTAGGGCCTTGGTTGGCAGGAGAGAACACTGAAGCTTTCTTT. Its translation: CASSLGPWLAGENTEAFF.